One and the same sample provided the 14 T cell receptor beta chains below, sequenced in a study of cytomegalovirus exposure and HLA in healthy donors. Use of 60 Vbeta and 13 Jbeta primers characterized the PCR. Repertoires were generated with immunoSEQ multiplex PCR, while TCRdb's copy carries only in-frame clones and drops some. Of about 170,000 clones in the sample, approximately 72% were seen once. The sequencing sample was made of PBMCs. All receptors derive from a man between 40 and 49 years old in good health and CMV-seropositive.

The V and J genes are TRBV2 and TRBJ2-1, with a tentative D call TRBD2 (6 bases). The length of the CDR3 is 14 residues. V was cut by 7 bases and J by 6 bases, with 16 bases left in between. Per germline, CDR1 SNHLY and CDR2 FYNNEI. This CDR3 reads CASTRDSVVNEQFF. The CDR3, as DNA: TGTGCCAGCACCCGGGACTCGGTGGTCAATGAGCAGTTCTTC.

The rearrangement links TRBV10-3 to TRBJ1-2; D not certain. Between the trimmed V and J ends, which lost 7 bases and 0 bases, there was a span of 24 bases. Germline CDR1 is ENHRY and CDR2 is SYGVKD. This CDR3 is 18 amino acids long. This CDR3 is CAITRSPLEDGTNYGYTF. CDR3 in DNA: TGTGCCATCACCCGATCCCCCCTTGAAGACGGGACTAACTATGGCTACACCTTC.

The genes are TRBV11-3 and TRBJ2-3; D call uncertain. Trimming removed 5 bases from V and 1 base from J, with 7 bases in between. This CDR3 is 13 amino acids long. The germline V gene encodes CDR1 SGHNT and CDR2 YENEEA. The CDR3 DNA is TGTGCCAGCAGCCGAGAGGGCACAGATACGCAGTATTTT. Translating gives CASSREGTDTQYF.

V gene TRBV4-2 combines with J gene TRBJ1-2, with 9 bases that match TRBD1. Germline V gene lookup returns CDR1 LGHNA and CDR2 YNFKEQ. The CDR3 consists of 17 residues. J lost 3 bases, V lost 0 bases, and 8 bases had no gene match. CDR3 coding DNA: TGTGCCAGCAGCCAAGAAGCAACAGGGGGCGACTACTATGGCTACACCTTC. Residues: CASSQEATGGDYYGYTF.

V is TRBV6-1 and J is TRBJ2-3; D unclear. V was cut by 6 bases and J by 2 bases, with 6 bases left in between. The length of the CDR3 is 12 residues. CDR1 is MNHNS, CDR2 SASEGT, per germline. CDR3 DNA sequence: TGTGCCAGCAGGGAGTCCACAGATACGCAGTATTTT. It codes for CASRESTDTQYF.

J is TRBJ1-1 and V is TRBV4-1, with D possibly TRBD1 on 5 matching bases. V lost 4 bases, J lost 12 bases, and 18 bases lay in between. In germline, CDR1 is MGHRA, CDR2 YSYEKL. CDR3 size: 13 residues. CDR3 nucleotides: TGCGCCAGCAGCCGCACCCTCTCGGGGGGAACTTTCTTT. Encoded protein: CASSRTLSGGTFF.

The rearrangement uses TRBV5-1 and TRBJ1-1; 8 bases are a match to TRBD1. Germline V gene lookup returns CDR1 SGHRS and CDR2 YFSETQ. The CDR3 extends over 14 amino acids. V shed 4 bases and J 4 bases; nucleotides not matched to a gene: 6. CDR3 sequence reads: CASSRVDRATEAFF. In nucleotides, the CDR3 is TGCGCCAGCAGCCGAGTGGACAGGGCCACTGAAGCTTTCTTT. Full variable domain (missing parts from reference TRBV5-1 and TRBJ1-1): KAGVTQTPRYLIKTRGQQVTLSCSPISGHRSVSWYQQTPGQGLQFLFEYFSETQRNKGNFPGRFSGRQFSNSRSEMNVSTLELGDSALYLCASSRVDRATEAFFGQGTRLTVV.

The CDR3 DNA sequence: TGTGCCAGCAGTTCCCTCCGCACGACCAGGGAGACCCAGTACTTC. Protein: CASSSLRTTRETQYF. The V call is TRBV6-5, the J call TRBJ2-5; D remains ambiguous. Germline V CDR1 and CDR2: MNHEY, SVGAGI. V shed 4 bases and J shed 5 bases, with 17 bases lying between them. The CDR3 consists of 15 residues.

The chain employs TRBV7-2 and TRBJ2-4; TRBD1 aligns across 7 bases. Trimming at V came to 1 base and at J to 2 bases, leaving 5 bases not matched to a gene. Looked up from germline, CDR1 is SGHTA and CDR2 is FQGNSA. There are 16 residues in the CDR3. CDR3 DNA sequence: TGTGCCAGCAGCTTAGGCCAGGGGGTTACCAAAAACATTCAGTACTTC. Encoded protein: CASSLGQGVTKNIQYF.

V usage is TRBV30 and J usage is TRBJ1-2; 8 bases are a match to TRBD1. The germline CDR1 and CDR2 sequences are GTSNPN and SVGIG (reference sequence). The CDR3 has 14 residues. V lost 2 bases and J lost 11; bases outside the gene matches: 13. CDR3 bases: TGTGCCTGGAGTCGACGGACAGGGAATTCTGCTTACACCTTC. Residues: CAWSRRTGNSAYTF.

The chain couples TRBV9 to TRBJ2-1; 7 nucleotides align to TRBD1. V lost 3 bases and J lost 8; bases outside the gene matches: 8. Germline V gene sequence: CDR1 SGDLS, CDR2 YYNGEE. This CDR3 has 14 amino acids. This CDR3 is CASSAYGTVDEQFF. Here the CDR3 DNA reads TGTGCCAGCAGCGCCTACGGGACAGTGGATGAGCAGTTCTTC.

About this clone: Compared with germline, one end of the junction differs, possibly owing to a read error. The chain has TRBV7-7 and TRBJ2-7; 9 bases line up with TRBD2. The CDR3 length is 17 residues. Germline CDR1 is SSHAT and CDR2 is FNYEAQ (reference sequence). The CDR3 coding sequence is TGTGCTAGCAGCTTAGCCCTAGCGGGGAACCTCAGGTACGAGCAGTACTTC. It is translated as CASSLALAGNLRYEQYF.

V is TRBV5-6 and J is TRBJ2-7; 9 positions agree with TRBD2. Germline V gene sequence: CDR1 SGHDT, CDR2 YYEEEE. The length of the CDR3 is 17 residues. Unmatched junction bases numbered 12, after V lost 4 bases and J lost 1 base. The CDR3 DNA is TGTGCCAGCAGCCCCGGGCTAGCGGGGTTAAATTCCTACGAGCAGTACTTC. Its translation: CASSPGLAGLNSYEQYF.

This clone has just a few counts. The rearrangement links TRBV4-2 to TRBJ2-7; D might be TRBD1 (5 bases). Germline lookup yields CDR1 LGHNA and CDR2 YNFKEQ. The CDR3 sequence is 15 residues long. Deletions cut 0 bases from V and 4 bases from J, with 13 bases between. CDR3 residues: CASSQEDTGDYEQYF. Here the CDR3 DNA reads TGTGCCAGCAGCCAAGAGGACACCGGTGATTACGAGCAGTACTTC.